Listed below are T cell receptor beta chains from one sample, sequenced in a study of blood T cells in healthy people across ages. TCRdb reanalysed the 5' RACE reads using MiXCR and keeps one entry per CDR3 protein. Here the sample spans about 1.6 million distinct CDR3 sequences, about 32% being singletons. Sequencing input: blood. Receptor source: a woman in her thirties in good health. Each CDR3 is given with its conserved first and last residue. The order of the fields is CDR3 length, clone size, J gene, V gene, D gene, CDR3 protein, CDR3 DNA. The D gene is left open where the match is weak. The size of a clone is reported for some rows only, either as once, few or many, or as a class for expanded clones.

15	few	TRBJ2-7	TRBV10-3	TRBD2	CAISEESGRASEQYF	TGTGCCATCAGTGAGGAGAGCGGGAGGGCCTCCGAGCAGTACTTC
15	NA	TRBJ2-1	TRBV6-5	NA	CASRSAASAYNEQFF	TGTGCCAGCAGATCGGCGGCTAGCGCCTACAATGAGCAGTTCTTC
12	many	TRBJ2-5	TRBV20-1	NA	CSASFSEETQYF	TGCAGTGCTAGCTTCTCAGAGGAGACCCAGTACTTC
14	NA	TRBJ1-1	TRBV20-1	NA	CSATSRVHRTEAFF	TGCAGTGCCACCTCCAGGGTTCATAGAACTGAAGCTTTCTTT
15	NA	TRBJ2-5	TRBV2	NA	CASSRDWTGQETQYF	TGTGCCAGCAGTAGAGATTGGACGGGACAAGAGACCCAGTACTTC
15	NA	TRBJ2-2	TRBV20-1	NA	CSASSQGYGTGELFF	TGCAGTGCTAGTTCCCAGGGGTACGGCACCGGGGAGCTGTTTTTT
10	NA	TRBJ2-7	TRBV12-5	NA	CARPPSEQYF	TGTGCTAGACCCCCCTCCGAGCAGTACTTC
14	few	TRBJ1-6	TRBV20-1	NA	CSARPPGGDSPLHF	TGCAGTGCGCGCCCTCCGGGTGGGGATTCACCCCTCCACTTT
15	few	TRBJ2-5	TRBV7-7	TRBD1	CASSLSPGQQETQYF	TGTGCCAGCAGCTTATCCCCGGGACAGCAAGAGACCCAGTACTTC
17	NA	TRBJ2-3	TRBV19	NA	CASSTLLAGTVTRTQYF	TGTGCCAGTAGTACCCTCTTGGCGGGGACTGTCACCCGTACGCAGTATTTT
17	NA	TRBJ1-2	TRBV9	NA	CASSVESRQHPNYGYTF	TGTGCCAGCAGCGTAGAGTCCCGACAACACCCTAACTATGGCTACACCTTC
14	few	TRBJ2-3	TRBV20-1	NA	CSANRAGGTDTQYF	TGCAGTGCTAATAGGGCAGGAGGGACAGATACGCAGTATTTT
13	few	TRBJ2-7	TRBV29-1	NA	CGVEARRMNEQYF	TGCGGCGTTGAGGCAAGGCGGATGAACGAGCAGTACTTC
14	NA	TRBJ2-5	TRBV12-3/TRBV12-4	TRBD2	CASSLVSGGFTQYF	TGTGCCAGCAGTTTAGTTAGCGGGGGGTTTACCCAGTACTTC
13	NA	TRBJ1-2	TRBV6-1	NA	CASSGPGYYGYTF	TGTGCCAGCAGTGGTCCCGGATACTATGGCTACACCTTC
13	NA	TRBJ1-1	TRBV18	TRBD1	CASSQDSRGQAFF	TGTGCCAGCTCGCAAGACTCAAGGGGGCAAGCTTTCTTT
12	NA	TRBJ1-4	TRBV3-1	NA	CASSRANEKLFF	TGTGCCAGCAGCCGAGCTAATGAAAAACTGTTTTTT
15	NA	TRBJ2-5	TRBV5-1	NA	CASSLADTGRETQYF	TGCGCCAGCAGCTTGGCCGACACGGGCCGGGAGACCCAGTACTTC
15	NA	TRBJ2-1	TRBV20-1	TRBD1	CSARTRDRGYNEQFF	TGCAGTGCTAGAACCCGGGACAGGGGATACAATGAGCAGTTCTTC
16	NA	TRBJ2-1	TRBV7-3	TRBD2	CASSMISSGGFNEQFF	TGTGCCAGCAGCATGATTTCTAGCGGGGGGTTCAATGAGCAGTTCTTC
15	NA	TRBJ1-2	TRBV7-3	TRBD1	CASSLRGGTNYAYTF	TGTGCCAGCAGCTTGAGAGGGGGCACGAACTATGCCTACACCTTC
13	NA	TRBJ2-7	TRBV6-4	NA	CASSGREYYEQYF	TGTGCCAGCAGTGGCAGGGAGTACTACGAGCAGTACTTC
14	few	TRBJ2-7	TRBV12-3/TRBV12-4	NA	CASSPGAGISEQYF	TGTGCCAGCAGCCCGGGGGCCGGTATAAGCGAGCAGTACTTC
15	few	TRBJ2-1	TRBV20-1	NA	CSARPLRSSYNEQFF	TGCAGTGCCCGACCACTAAGGAGCTCCTACAATGAGCAGTTCTTC
14	NA	TRBJ2-1	TRBV27	NA	CTSRIPEIYNEQFF	TGTACCAGCAGGATACCGGAAATCTACAATGAGCAGTTCTTC
14	few	TRBJ2-5	TRBV7-2	NA	CASSPPATKETQYF	TGTGCCAGCAGCCCCCCTGCGACTAAGGAGACCCAGTACTTC
16	few	TRBJ1-1	TRBV27	NA	CASHTNVGGRHTEAFF	TGTGCCAGCCACACGAATGTGGGGGGAAGGCACACTGAAGCTTTCTTT
14	NA	TRBJ1-4	TRBV7-9	TRBD1	CASSSSNRGLGLFF	TGTGCCAGCAGCTCTTCGAACAGGGGCCTTGGACTGTTTTTT
15	NA	TRBJ2-7	TRBV12-3/TRBV12-4	NA	CANSLGDVSSYEQYF	TGTGCCAACAGTTTAGGGGACGTGAGCTCCTACGAGCAGTACTTC
14	many	TRBJ2-7	TRBV29-1	NA	CSVELSGTSYEQYF	TGCAGCGTTGAATTATCTGGTACCTCCTACGAGCAGTACTTC
13	NA	TRBJ1-5	TRBV6-1	NA	CASSEVSDQPQHF	TGTGCCAGCAGTGAGGTATCTGATCAGCCCCAGCATTTT
14	NA	TRBJ2-3	TRBV12-3/TRBV12-4	TRBD2	CASSLLAAEDTQYF	TGTGCCAGCAGCCTACTAGCGGCCGAAGATACGCAGTATTTT
14	NA	TRBJ2-1	TRBV6-1	NA	CASNRGGNRNEQFF	TGTGCCAGCAATCGAGGCGGAAATCGCAATGAGCAGTTCTTC
12	NA	TRBJ1-1	TRBV20-1	NA	CSAGDRNTEAFF	TGCAGTGCTGGAGACAGAAACACTGAAGCTTTCTTT
14	NA	TRBJ1-1	TRBV5-1	NA	CASSLILAGDEAFF	TGCGCCAGCAGCTTGATTCTTGCGGGGGATGAAGCTTTCTTT
16	few	TRBJ2-2	TRBV6-5	TRBD1	CASSTSRTGYTGELFF	TGTGCCAGCAGTACCTCAAGGACAGGGTACACCGGGGAGCTGTTTTTT
15	NA	TRBJ1-1	TRBV6-2/TRBV6-3	NA	CASSDLGQTLGEAFF	TGTGCCAGCAGTGACCTGGGGCAGACCCTCGGTGAAGCTTTCTTT
16	many	TRBJ2-5	TRBV5-5	TRBD2	CASSLGVAGYQETQYF	TGTGCCAGCAGCTTGGGAGTAGCGGGATACCAAGAGACCCAGTACTTC
15	NA	TRBJ2-7	TRBV20-1	TRBD1	CSARDPDRGREEQYF	TGCAGTGCTAGAGATCCGGACAGGGGGCGAGAGGAGCAGTACTTC
16	NA	TRBJ2-1	TRBV5-4	NA	CASSLAGAGTYNEQFF	TGTGCCAGCAGCTTGGCGGGGGCAGGAACCTACAATGAGCAGTTCTTC
14	few	TRBJ2-5	TRBV5-1	NA	CASSFEGPQETQYF	TGCGCCAGCAGCTTTGAGGGGCCCCAAGAGACCCAGTACTTC
14	few	TRBJ1-2	TRBV7-9	NA	CASSLNSQIWGYTF	TGTGCCAGCAGCTTAAATTCACAGATCTGGGGCTACACCTTC
10	few	TRBJ1-2	TRBV4-1	NA	CASSQVGYTF	TGCGCCAGCAGCCAGGTGGGCTACACCTTC
18	NA	TRBJ2-3	TRBV5-6	TRBD2	CASSLSGLAGAVTDTQYF	TGTGCCAGCAGCCTATCGGGGCTAGCGGGGGCCGTGACAGATACGCAGTATTTT
14	NA	TRBJ2-3	TRBV24-1	NA	CATSGDGGEDTQYF	TGTGCCACCAGTGGCGACGGAGGGGAAGATACGCAGTATTTT
13	NA	TRBJ1-2	TRBV6-2/TRBV6-3	TRBD1	CAGRWDRNYGYTF	TGTGCCGGCAGGTGGGACAGGAACTATGGCTACACCTTC
18	NA	TRBJ2-1	TRBV12-3/TRBV12-4	TRBD2	CASSFGFSGTMLNNEQFF	TGTGCCAGCAGTTTTGGGTTTAGCGGGACGATGCTGAACAATGAGCAGTTCTTC
14	NA	TRBJ1-1	TRBV7-2	NA	CASSFTLGGTEAFF	TGTGCCAGCAGCTTCACCTTGGGGGGCACTGAAGCTTTCTTT
20	NA	TRBJ2-1	TRBV24-1	TRBD2	CATSDPRLGLAGGRGREQFF	TGTGCCACCAGTGATCCCAGATTGGGGCTGGCGGGGGGGCGAGGAAGGGAGCAGTTCTTC
15	NA	TRBJ1-2	TRBV9	TRBD1	CASSARDRFFYGYTF	TGTGCCAGCAGCGCCCGGGACAGGTTTTTTTATGGCTACACCTTC
16	NA	TRBJ2-7	TRBV28	NA	CASSLAGTRSSYEQYF	TGTGCCAGCAGTTTAGCCGGGACAAGGAGCTCCTACGAGCAGTACTTC
15	few	TRBJ2-5	TRBV11-2	NA	CASSLDGKLQETQYF	TGTGCCAGCAGCTTAGACGGAAAACTTCAAGAGACCCAGTACTTC
14	few	TRBJ1-1	TRBV9	NA	CASSVEGLNTEAFF	TGTGCCAGCAGTGTCGAGGGGTTGAACACTGAAGCTTTCTTT
15	many	TRBJ1-6	TRBV9	NA	CASSVIKGYNSPLHF	TGTGCCAGCAGCGTCATTAAAGGGTATAATTCACCCCTCCACTTT
15	NA	TRBJ2-1	TRBV10-3	TRBD2	CAIRVRLAENNEQFF	TGTGCCATCAGGGTAAGGCTAGCGGAGAACAATGAGCAGTTCTTC
14	many	TRBJ1-5	TRBV2	NA	CASSGTDINQPQHF	TGTGCCAGCAGTGGGACAGATATTAATCAGCCCCAGCATTTT
14	NA	TRBJ1-1	TRBV28	NA	CASSLREWITEAFF	TGTGCCAGCAGTCTGCGGGAGTGGATCACTGAAGCTTTCTTT